Detailed here is one T cell receptor (beta chain). TCRdb redid the calling of the 5' RACE reads with MiXCR, one entry per CDR3 protein. Of about 49,000 distinct CDR3 sequences listed, about 6% are singletons. Between the trimmed V and J ends, which lost 0 bases and 0 bases, there was a span of 8 bases. CDR1 is LGHNA and CDR2 is YSLEER in the germline V gene. The CDR3 contains 16 residues. The entry originates in a study of early T cells in non-severe SARS-CoV-2 infection. This sequence was found in an adult who was a healthcare worker with PCR-confirmed SARS-CoV-2 infection or an uninfected control (not recorded which). Sequencing was performed on whole blood, taken at baseline. The gene calls are TRBV4-3 and TRBJ2-2, with D perhaps being TRBD1 or TRBD2 (5 bases each). The chain's CDR3 is CASSQEGTSNTGELFF. CDR3 DNA: TGCGCCAGCAGCCAAGAAGGGACCTCGAACACCGGGGAGCTGTTTTTT.